This paragraph reports one TCR beta chain. Its specificity is unknown. These data come from a study of T-cell memory formation after mild COVID-19. On the study more broadly: The study found TCR clusters largely donor specific. The study's findings and limits: For contracting clones, CD4+ ones sat mainly in CM and EM, CD8+ in EMRA. CD4+ bias marked clones expanding day 15 to 37, unlike balanced contracting clones.

MiXCR was run by TCRdb on the 5' RACE reads, yielding one entry per CDR3 protein. The table records a few hundred thousand distinct CDR3 sequences, under 30% of them present only once. Germline V gives CDR1 MNHEY, CDR2 SMNVEV (reference sequence). The junction had 12 bases not matched to a gene; V was cut back by 8 bases and J by 9 bases. This CDR3 has 14 residues. The TCR originated in an adult woman who had mild COVID-19 (a few samples of this study predate the infection). Cell type and time point are not known. The rearrangement joins TRBV27 to TRBJ2-1; 8 positions match TRBD1. Sequencing was performed on PBMCs or a T cell subset sorted from them (not recorded which). CDR3 nucleotide sequence: TGTGCCAGCCTTCCTGGACAGGGCGCGAGTGAGCAGTTCTTC. Its protein product is CASLPGQGASEQFF.